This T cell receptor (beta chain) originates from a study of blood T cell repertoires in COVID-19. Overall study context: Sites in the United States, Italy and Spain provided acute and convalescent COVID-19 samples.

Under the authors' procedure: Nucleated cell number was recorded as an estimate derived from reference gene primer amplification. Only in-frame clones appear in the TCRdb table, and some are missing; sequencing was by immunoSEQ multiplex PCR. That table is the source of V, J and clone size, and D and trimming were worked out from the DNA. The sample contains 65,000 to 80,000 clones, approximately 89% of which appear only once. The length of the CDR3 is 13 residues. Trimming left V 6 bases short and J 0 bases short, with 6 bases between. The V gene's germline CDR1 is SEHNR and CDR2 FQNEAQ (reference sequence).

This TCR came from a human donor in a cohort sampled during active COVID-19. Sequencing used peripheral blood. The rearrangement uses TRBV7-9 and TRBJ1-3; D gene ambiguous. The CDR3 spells CASRQLSGNTIYF. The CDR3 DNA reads TGTGCCAGCAGACAGCTCTCTGGAAACACCATATATTTT.